The TCR beta chain described here comes from a study of control samples from healthy donors and cancer patients. This clone appeared a single time. Generated by immunoSEQ multiplex PCR, the TCRdb table keeps only in-frame clones and is missing some. The sample holds about 92,000 clones; around 82% are singletons and the top ten take about 9.8%. The junction had 4 bases not matched to a gene; V was cut back by 0 bases and J by 3 bases. Germline V lookup: CDR1 LNHNV, CDR2 YYDKDF (reference sequence). There are 17 residues in the CDR3. This chain links TRBV15 with TRBJ2-2; 10 nucleotides match TRBD2. The clonotype originates from an older woman in good health. Sequenced input: blood. The CDR3 protein is CATSRDLAGADTGELFF. The CDR3 nucleotides are TGTGCCACCAGCAGAGATCTAGCGGGAGCGGACACCGGGGAGCTGTTTTTT.